A selection of T cell receptor beta chains follows, all from one sample in a study of beta chain features in type 1 diabetes. Measured with immunoSEQ multiplex PCR; TCRdb has only the in-frame clones, and not every one. The table records 45,000 to 60,000 clones, about 48% of them present only once. The sequencing input was stem cell memory CD4+ T cells from blood. These receptors were taken from a man aged 25-40 years with type 1 diabetes. Each CDR3 is given without its conserved first and last residue. The D gene is left open where the match is weak.

TRBV5-4,TRBJ2-3,-,14,ASSVRLDPGSDTQY
TRBV6-5,TRBJ1-2,-,11,ASRNLVGSGYT
TRBV7-9,TRBJ2-2,TRBD1,13,ASSLAGQGAGELF
TRBV28,TRBJ2-7,TRBD2,12,ASSPEREWFEQY
TRBV2,TRBJ2-3,TRBD2,14,ASVRTSGRASDTQY
TRBV5-5,TRBJ2-1,-,12,ASSLEGRWNEQF
TRBV29-1,TRBJ1-2,-,11,SVDNRENYGYT
TRBV28,TRBJ1-1,-,11,ASSRGRDTEAF
TRBV6-5,TRBJ2-1,-,11,ASSYSRGFGQF
TRBV11-1,TRBJ1-1,-,12,ASSQGLQNTEAF
TRBV5-1,TRBJ2-1,TRBD1,13,ASSLTRQGINEQF
TRBV11-1,TRBJ2-7,TRBD2,12,ASRWTSGSYEQY
TRBV27,TRBJ2-5,-,11,ASSSRGQETQY
TRBV29-1,TRBJ2-1,-,13,SVELIGSSYNEQF
TRBV30,TRBJ1-1,TRBD1,12,AWSPGTGFTEAF
TRBV7-9,TRBJ1-2,TRBD1,13,ASSLGQGMSYGYT
TRBV5-1,TRBJ2-5,-,15,ASSTQRDSLVQETQY
TRBV19,TRBJ2-2,-,14,ASSIVGGGNTGELF
TRBV5-1,TRBJ2-7,-,12,ASSLAGQHYEQY
TRBV10-3,TRBJ2-1,-,11,AIWERSLNEQF
TRBV11-3,TRBJ2-6,-,14,ASSLGGQPGANVLT
TRBV5-1,TRBJ2-7,-,12,ASSLRGDSYEQY
TRBV7-2,TRBJ1-2,TRBD1,15,ASSLSSWTGTGYGYT
TRBV6-1,TRBJ1-1,-,12,ASRTGQWHTEAF
TRBV19,TRBJ1-1,TRBD1,12,ASSRGQGNTEAF
TRBV19,TRBJ2-7,TRBD2,13,ASSIVGGSSYEQY
TRBV28,TRBJ2-7,TRBD1,12,ASRNRGRLYEQY
TRBV7-9,TRBJ2-4,-,14,ASSSKTRKAKNIQY
TRBV5-1,TRBJ1-3,TRBD1,13,ASSSTGVSGNTIY
TRBV21-1,TRBJ1-1,-,11,ASSVWGGTEAF
TRBV10-3,TRBJ1-1,-,10,AINQGNTEAF
TRBV7-9,TRBJ2-7,TRBD1,12,ASSSRGRDYEQY
TRBV19,TRBJ2-7,-,12,ASSGAGRDREQY
TRBV9,TRBJ1-5,TRBD1,14,ASSVGQGVDNQPQH
TRBV12-1,TRBJ2-7,-,17,ASSPAKIWGTGDVHEQY
TRBV2,TRBJ2-7,TRBD1,11,ASSEQGVSEQY
TRBV6-6,TRBJ2-7,-,11,ASSYLGRYEQY
TRBV7-9,TRBJ2-7,TRBD2,13,ASSPRTSLFYEQY
TRBV5-1,TRBJ2-1,TRBD2,12,ASSQGLAGNEQF
TRBV7-8,TRBJ1-4,TRBD1,14,ASSLKVGQGYEKLF
TRBV19,TRBJ2-1,-,12,ASSPGYAYNEQF
TRBV4-1,TRBJ2-1,TRBD2,14,ASSQDRREGYNEQF
TRBV5-4,TRBJ2-5,TRBD1,12,ASSLPTGGETQY
TRBV30,TRBJ2-1,-,10,AWSVGGVSPF
TRBV5-4,TRBJ2-5,TRBD2,13,ASSGRAGGWETQY
TRBV19,TRBJ1-1,-,12,ASNFGFPPTEAF
TRBV5-4,TRBJ2-7,TRBD2,13,ASSWDGRALNEQY
TRBV9,TRBJ2-1,TRBD2,13,ASSGDGTSVEEQF
TRBV7-9,TRBJ2-5,TRBD2,13,ASSPTSGRQETQY
TRBV19,TRBJ1-1,TRBD1,12,ASSITGGVTEAF
TRBV5-1,TRBJ1-2,-,12,ASSLVPGPYGYT
TRBV10-3,TRBJ1-1,-,14,AISESQGLSRTEAF
TRBV27,TRBJ2-2,TRBD1,13,ASSWTGVDTGELF
TRBV27,TRBJ2-3,-,9,ASTLASTQY
TRBV9,TRBJ2-3,-,10,ASSLGGDTQY
TRBV7-2,TRBJ2-1,TRBD2,12,ASGGIAGYNEQF
TRBV28,TRBJ2-1,-,14,ASRTASGGDYNEQF
TRBV19,TRBJ1-2,-,10,ASSQRQEGYT
TRBV18,TRBJ1-4,TRBD1,12,ASSPQGGLEKLF